The present TCR beta chain was sequenced within a study of graft-versus-host responses after intestinal transplantation. Study overall: Every recipient underwent anti-thymocyte globulin induction, then tacrolimus and steroids for around three years.

Trimming removed 7 bases from V and 0 bases from J; junction bases left unmatched: 8. This CDR3 has 16 residues. Germline V CDR1 and CDR2: SGHAT, FQNNGV. Notes on this clone: Its cognate antigen is unknown.

The method was immunoSEQ multiplex PCR; TCRdb's version includes in-frame clones alone and lacks a portion of them. The data show around 130,000 clones, around nine tenths seen once. Findings of the study overall: The marrow of recipients harbored GvH clones, and ileum or blood showed some of them first. Graft-donor T cell macrochimerism in patients accompanied high graft-versus-host to host-versus-graft clonal ratios in allografts. Early post-transplant HvG declines tracked with peak circulating GvH clone levels.

The clonotype comes from a human donor who received an intestinal transplant. V and J are TRBV11-2 and TRBJ1-1, with TRBD1 identical over 10 bases. This sample comprised unstimulated CD4+ T cells sorted from spleen or lymph node cells, obtained before intestinal transplant. The CDR3 DNA reads as TGTGCCAGCATCCGCGGGACAGGGGATATGAACACTGAAGCTTTCTTT. As protein: CASIRGTGDMNTEAFF.